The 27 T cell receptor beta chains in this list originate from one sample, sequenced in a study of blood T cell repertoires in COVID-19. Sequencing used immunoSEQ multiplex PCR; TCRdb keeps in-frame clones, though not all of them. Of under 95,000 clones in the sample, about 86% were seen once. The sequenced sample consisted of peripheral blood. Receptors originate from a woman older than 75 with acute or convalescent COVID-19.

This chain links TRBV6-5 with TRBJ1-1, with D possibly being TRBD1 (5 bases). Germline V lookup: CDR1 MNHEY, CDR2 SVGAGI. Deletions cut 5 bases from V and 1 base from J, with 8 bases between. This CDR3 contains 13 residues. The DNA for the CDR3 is TGTGCCAGCAGTAGTCAGGGGAACACTGAAGCTTTCTTT. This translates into CASSSQGNTEAFF.

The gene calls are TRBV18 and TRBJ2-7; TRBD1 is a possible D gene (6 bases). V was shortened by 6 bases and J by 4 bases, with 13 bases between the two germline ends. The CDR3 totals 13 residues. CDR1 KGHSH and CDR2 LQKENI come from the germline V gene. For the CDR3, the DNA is TGTGCCAGCTCCCCAACGACAGGATACGAGCAGTACTTC. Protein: CASSPTTGYEQYF.

The CDR3 sequence is CASTIYSYEQYF. The DNA of the CDR3 is TGTGCCAGCACAATATACAGCTACGAGCAGTACTTC. The V and J genes are TRBV2 and TRBJ2-7; D is unresolved. Germline V gene data show CDR1 as SNHLY and CDR2 as FYNNEI. V lost 7 bases, J lost 3 bases, and 10 bases lay in between. The CDR3 is made up of 12 amino acids.

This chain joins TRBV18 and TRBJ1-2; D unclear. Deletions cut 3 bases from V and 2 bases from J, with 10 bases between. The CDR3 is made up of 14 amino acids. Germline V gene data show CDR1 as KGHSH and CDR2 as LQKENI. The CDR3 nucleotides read TGTGCCAGCTCACCGCCCCAGTTGAACTATGGCTACACCTTC. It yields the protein CASSPPQLNYGYTF.

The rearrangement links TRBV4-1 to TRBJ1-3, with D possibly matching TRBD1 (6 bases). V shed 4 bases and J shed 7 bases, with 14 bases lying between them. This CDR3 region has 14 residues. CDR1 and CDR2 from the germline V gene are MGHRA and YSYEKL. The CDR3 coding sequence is TGCGCCAGCAGCCGTGCGGGGGCCGGGAACACCATATATTTT. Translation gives CASSRAGAGNTIYF.

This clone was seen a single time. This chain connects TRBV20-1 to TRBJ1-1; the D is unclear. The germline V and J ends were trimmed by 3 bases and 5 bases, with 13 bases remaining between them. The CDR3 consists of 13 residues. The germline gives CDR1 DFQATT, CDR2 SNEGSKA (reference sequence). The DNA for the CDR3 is TGCAGTGCTAGTCATCCGGGGAGGACTGAAGCTTTCTTT. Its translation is CSASHPGRTEAFF.

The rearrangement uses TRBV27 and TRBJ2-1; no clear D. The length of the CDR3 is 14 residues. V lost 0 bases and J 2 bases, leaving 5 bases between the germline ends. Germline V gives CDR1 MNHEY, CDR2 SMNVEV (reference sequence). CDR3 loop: CASSLSRTYNEQFF. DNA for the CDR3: TGTGCCAGCAGTTTATCCAGAACCTACAATGAGCAGTTCTTC.

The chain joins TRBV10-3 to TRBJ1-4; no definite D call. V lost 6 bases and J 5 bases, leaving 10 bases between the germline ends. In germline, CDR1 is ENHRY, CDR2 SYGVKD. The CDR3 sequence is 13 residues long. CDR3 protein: CAIRTGSNEKLFF. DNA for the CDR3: TGTGCCATCAGAACGGGGTCCAATGAAAAACTGTTTTTT.

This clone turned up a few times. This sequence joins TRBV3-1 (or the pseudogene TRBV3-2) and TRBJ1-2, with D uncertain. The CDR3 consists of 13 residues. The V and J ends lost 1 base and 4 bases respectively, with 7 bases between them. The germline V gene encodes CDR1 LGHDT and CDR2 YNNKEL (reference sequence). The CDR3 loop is CASSQAGVYGYTF. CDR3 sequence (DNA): TGTGCCAGCAGCCAAGCGGGAGTCTATGGCTACACCTTC.

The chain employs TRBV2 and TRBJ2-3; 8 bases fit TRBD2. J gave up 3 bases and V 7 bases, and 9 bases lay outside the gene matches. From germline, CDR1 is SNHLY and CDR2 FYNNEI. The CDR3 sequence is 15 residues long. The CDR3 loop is CASTLGGAGTDTQYF. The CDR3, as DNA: TGTGCCAGCACCCTCGGGGGGGCGGGGACAGATACGCAGTATTTT.

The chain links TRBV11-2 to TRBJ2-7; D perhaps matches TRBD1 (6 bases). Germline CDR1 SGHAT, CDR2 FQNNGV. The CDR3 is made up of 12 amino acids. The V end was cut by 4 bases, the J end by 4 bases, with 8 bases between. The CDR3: CASSSQGYEQYF. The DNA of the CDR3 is TGTGCCAGCAGCTCACAGGGTTACGAGCAGTACTTC.

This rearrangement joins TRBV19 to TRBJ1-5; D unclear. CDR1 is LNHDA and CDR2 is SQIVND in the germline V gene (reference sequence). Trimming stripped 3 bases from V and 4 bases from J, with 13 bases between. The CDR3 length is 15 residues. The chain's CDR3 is CASSIQVVSNQPQHF. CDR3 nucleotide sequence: TGTGCCAGTAGTATCCAGGTCGTTTCGAATCAGCCCCAGCATTTT. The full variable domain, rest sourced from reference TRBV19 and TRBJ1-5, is DGGITQSPKYLFRKEGQNVTLSCEQNLNHDAMYWYRQDPGQGLRLIYYSQIVNDFQKGDIAEGYSVSREKKESFPLTVTSAQKNPTAFYLCASSIQVVSNQPQHFGDGTRLSIL.

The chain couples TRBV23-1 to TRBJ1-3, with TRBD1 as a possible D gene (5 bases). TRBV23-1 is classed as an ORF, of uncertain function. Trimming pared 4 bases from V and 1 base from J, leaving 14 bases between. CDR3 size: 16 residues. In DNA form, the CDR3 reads TGCGCCAGCAGTCCCCCACTGACAGAGTCTGGAAACACCATATATTTT. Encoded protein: CASSPPLTESGNTIYF.

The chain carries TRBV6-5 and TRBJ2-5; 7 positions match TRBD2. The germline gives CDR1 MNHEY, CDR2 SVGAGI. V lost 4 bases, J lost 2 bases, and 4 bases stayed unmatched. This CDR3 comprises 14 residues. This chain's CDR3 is CASSSLASQETQYF. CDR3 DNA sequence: TGTGCCAGCAGTTCACTAGCGTCTCAAGAGACCCAGTACTTC.

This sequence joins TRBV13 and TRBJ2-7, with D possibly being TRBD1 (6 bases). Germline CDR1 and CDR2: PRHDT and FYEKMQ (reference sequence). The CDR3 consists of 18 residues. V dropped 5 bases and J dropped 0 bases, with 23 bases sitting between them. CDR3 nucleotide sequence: TGTGCCAGCAGCCCCTCCCGGGGTGGGGGCCCCAGCTCCTACGAGCAGTACTTC. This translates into CASSPSRGGGPSSYEQYF.

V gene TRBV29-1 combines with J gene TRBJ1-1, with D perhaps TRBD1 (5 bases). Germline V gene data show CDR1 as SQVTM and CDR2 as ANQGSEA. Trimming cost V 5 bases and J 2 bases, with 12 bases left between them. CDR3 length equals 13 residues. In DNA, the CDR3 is TGCAGCGTTCTATCAGGGTCTAACACTGAAGCTTTCTTT. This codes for CSVLSGSNTEAFF.

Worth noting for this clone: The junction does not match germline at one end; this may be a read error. The CDR3 bases are TGTGCCAGCAGGTACTCCTACGAGCAGTACTTC. Protein sequence: CASRYSYEQYF. The V gene is TRBV6-6, the J gene TRBJ2-7; no clear D. CDR1 and CDR2 from the germline V gene are MNHNY and SVGAGI (reference sequence). The CDR3 loop spans 11 amino acids.

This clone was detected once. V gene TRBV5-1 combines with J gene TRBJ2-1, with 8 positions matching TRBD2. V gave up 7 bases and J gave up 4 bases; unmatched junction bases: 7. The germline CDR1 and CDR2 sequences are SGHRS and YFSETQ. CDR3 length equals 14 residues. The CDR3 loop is CASGSLAGYNEQFF. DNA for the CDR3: TGCGCCAGCGGAAGTTTAGCGGGGTACAATGAGCAGTTCTTC.

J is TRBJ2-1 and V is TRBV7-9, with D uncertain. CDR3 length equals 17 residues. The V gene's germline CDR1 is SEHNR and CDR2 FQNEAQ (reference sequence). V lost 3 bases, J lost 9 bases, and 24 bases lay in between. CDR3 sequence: CASSFLLEATRIGEQFF. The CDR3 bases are TGTGCCAGCAGCTTTCTGCTAGAGGCGACCCGGATAGGTGAGCAGTTCTTC.

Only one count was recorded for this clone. The CDR3 nucleotides are TGTGCCAGCAGCTCCCGGGACAGGGGAAGTGAGCAGTTCTTC. Its translation is CASSSRDRGSEQFF. The chain combines TRBV11-3 with TRBJ2-1, with 10 bases aligning to TRBD1. In germline, CDR1 is SGHNT, CDR2 YENEEA. The V gene end was trimmed by 4 bases and the J gene end by 9 bases; junction bases not matched to a gene: 6. The CDR3 has 14 amino acids.

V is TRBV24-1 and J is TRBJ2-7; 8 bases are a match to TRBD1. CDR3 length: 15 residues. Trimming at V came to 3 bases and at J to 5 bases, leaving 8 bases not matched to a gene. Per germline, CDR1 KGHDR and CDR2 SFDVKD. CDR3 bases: TGTGCCACCAGTGATGGTGGACAGGGATCCCACGAGCAGTACTTC. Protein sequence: CATSDGGQGSHEQYF.

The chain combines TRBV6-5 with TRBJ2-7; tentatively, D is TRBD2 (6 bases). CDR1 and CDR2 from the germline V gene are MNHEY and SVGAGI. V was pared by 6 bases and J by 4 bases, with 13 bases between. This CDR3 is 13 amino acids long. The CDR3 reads CASSPREQYEQYF. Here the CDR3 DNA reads TGTGCCAGCAGCCCCCGGGAGCAATACGAGCAGTACTTC.

The CDR3 nucleotides are TGCAGCGTTGGGACAGCCCTCGGAGGTGAAAAACTGTTTTTT. Amino acid sequence: CSVGTALGGEKLFF. The rearrangement links TRBV29-1 to TRBJ1-4; perhaps TRBD1 as D (6 bases). The CDR3 extends over 14 amino acids. Germline V gives CDR1 SQVTM, CDR2 ANQGSEA. Trimming removed 4 bases from V and 7 bases from J, with 16 bases in between.

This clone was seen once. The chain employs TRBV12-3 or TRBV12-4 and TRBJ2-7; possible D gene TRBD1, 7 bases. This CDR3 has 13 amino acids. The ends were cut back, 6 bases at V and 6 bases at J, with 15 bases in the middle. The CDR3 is CASSKGTAGEQYF. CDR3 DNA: TGTGCCAGCAGCAAAGGGACAGCGGGCGAGCAGTACTTC.

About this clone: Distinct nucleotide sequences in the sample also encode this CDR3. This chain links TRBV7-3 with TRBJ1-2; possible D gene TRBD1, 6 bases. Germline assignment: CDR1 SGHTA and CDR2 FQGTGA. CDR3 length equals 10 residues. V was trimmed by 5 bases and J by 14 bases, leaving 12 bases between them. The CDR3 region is CASSGRGGTF. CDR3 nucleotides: TGTGCCAGCAGCGGCAGGGGCGGGACCTTC.

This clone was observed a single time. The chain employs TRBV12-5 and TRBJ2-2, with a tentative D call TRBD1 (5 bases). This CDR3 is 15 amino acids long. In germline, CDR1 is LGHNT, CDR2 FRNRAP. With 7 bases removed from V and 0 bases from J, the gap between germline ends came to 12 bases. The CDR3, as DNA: TGTGCTAGTGTGCCCAGGGCAGCGAACACCGGGGAGCTGTTTTTT. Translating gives CASVPRAANTGELFF.

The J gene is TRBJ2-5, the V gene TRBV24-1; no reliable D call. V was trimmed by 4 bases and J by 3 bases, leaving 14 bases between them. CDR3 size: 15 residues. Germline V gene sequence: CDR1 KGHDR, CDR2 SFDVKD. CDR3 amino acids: CATSDPLLGEETQYF. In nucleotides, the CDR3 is TGTGCCACCAGTGACCCCCTACTTGGAGAAGAGACCCAGTACTTC.